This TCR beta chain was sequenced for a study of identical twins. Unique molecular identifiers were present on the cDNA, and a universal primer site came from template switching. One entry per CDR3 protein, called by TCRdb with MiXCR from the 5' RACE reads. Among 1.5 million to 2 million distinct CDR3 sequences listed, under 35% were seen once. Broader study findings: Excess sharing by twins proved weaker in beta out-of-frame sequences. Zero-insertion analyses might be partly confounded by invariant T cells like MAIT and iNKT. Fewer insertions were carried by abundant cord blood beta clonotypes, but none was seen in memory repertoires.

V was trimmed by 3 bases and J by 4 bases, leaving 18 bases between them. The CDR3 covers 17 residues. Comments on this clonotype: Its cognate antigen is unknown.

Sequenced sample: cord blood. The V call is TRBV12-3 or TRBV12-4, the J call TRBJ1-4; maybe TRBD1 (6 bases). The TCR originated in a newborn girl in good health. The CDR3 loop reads CASSFPSLGGHNEKLFF. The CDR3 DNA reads TGTGCCAGCAGTTTTCCCTCCTTGGGGGGCCATAATGAAAAACTGTTTTTT.